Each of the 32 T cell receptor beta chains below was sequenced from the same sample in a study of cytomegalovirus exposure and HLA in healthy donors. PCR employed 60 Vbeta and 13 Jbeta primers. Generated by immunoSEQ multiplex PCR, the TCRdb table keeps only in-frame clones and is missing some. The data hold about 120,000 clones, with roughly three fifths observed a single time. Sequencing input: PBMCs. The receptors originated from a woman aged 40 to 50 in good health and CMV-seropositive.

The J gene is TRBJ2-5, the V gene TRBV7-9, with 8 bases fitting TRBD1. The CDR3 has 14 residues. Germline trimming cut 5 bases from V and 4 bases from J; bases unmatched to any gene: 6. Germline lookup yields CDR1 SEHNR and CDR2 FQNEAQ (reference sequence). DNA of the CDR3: TGTGCCAGCAGCACCCGACAGGGGCGAGAGACCCAGTACTTC. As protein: CASSTRQGRETQYF.

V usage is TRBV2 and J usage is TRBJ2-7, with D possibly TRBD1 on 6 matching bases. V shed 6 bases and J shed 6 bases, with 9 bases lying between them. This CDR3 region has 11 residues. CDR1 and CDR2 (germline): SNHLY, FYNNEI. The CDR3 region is CASSGQFEQYF. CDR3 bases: TGTGCCAGCAGCGGACAGTTCGAGCAGTACTTC.

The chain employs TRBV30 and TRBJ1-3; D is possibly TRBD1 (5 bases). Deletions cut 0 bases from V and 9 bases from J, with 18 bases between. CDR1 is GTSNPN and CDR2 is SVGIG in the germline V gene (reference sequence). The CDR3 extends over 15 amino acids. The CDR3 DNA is TGTGCCTGGAGTGTACGGTCGAGGTTTGGGGCCACCATATATTTT. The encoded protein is CAWSVRSRFGATIYF.

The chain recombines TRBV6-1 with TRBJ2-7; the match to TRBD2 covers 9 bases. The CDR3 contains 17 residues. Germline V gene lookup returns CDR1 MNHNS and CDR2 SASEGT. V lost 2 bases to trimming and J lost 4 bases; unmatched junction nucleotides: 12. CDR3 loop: CASSEPLWASGKYEQYF. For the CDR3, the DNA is TGTGCCAGCAGTGAACCGCTTTGGGCTAGCGGGAAATACGAGCAGTACTTC.

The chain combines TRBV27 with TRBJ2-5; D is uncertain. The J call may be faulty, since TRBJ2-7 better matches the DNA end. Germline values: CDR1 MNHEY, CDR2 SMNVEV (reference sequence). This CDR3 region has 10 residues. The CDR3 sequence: CASGFSEQYF. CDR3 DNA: TGTGCCAGCGGGTTCAGCGAGCAGTACTTC.

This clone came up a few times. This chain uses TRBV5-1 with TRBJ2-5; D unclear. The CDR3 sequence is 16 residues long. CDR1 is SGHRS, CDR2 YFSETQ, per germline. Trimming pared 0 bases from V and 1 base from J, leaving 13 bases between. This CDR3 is CASSLGSAGVQETQYF. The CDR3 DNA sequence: TGCGCCAGCAGCTTGGGGTCGGCTGGAGTCCAAGAGACCCAGTACTTC. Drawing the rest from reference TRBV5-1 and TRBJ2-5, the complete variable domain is KAGVTQTPRYLIKTRGQQVTLSCSPISGHRSVSWYQQTPGQGLQFLFEYFSETQRNKGNFPGRFSGRQFSNSRSEMNVSTLELGDSALYLCASSLGSAGVQETQYFGPGTRLLVL.

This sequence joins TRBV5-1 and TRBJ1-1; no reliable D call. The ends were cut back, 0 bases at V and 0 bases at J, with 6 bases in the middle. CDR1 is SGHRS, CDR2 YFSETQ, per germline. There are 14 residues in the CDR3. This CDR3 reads CASSLAQMNTEAFF. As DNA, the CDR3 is TGCGCCAGCAGCTTGGCACAGATGAACACTGAAGCTTTCTTT.

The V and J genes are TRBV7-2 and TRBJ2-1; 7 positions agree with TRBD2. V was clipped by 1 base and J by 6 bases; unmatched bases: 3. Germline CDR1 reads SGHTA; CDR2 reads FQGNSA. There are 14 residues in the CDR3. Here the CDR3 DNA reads TGTGCCAGCAGCTTAGATGGCGGGAGCAATGAGCAGTTCTTC. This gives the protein CASSLDGGSNEQFF. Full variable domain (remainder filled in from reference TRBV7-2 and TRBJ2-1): GAGVSQSPSNKVTEKGKDVELRCDPISGHTALYWYRQSLGQGLEFLIYFQGNSAPDKSGLPSDRFSAERTGGSVSTLTIQRTQQEDSAVYLCASSLDGGSNEQFFGPGTRLTVL.

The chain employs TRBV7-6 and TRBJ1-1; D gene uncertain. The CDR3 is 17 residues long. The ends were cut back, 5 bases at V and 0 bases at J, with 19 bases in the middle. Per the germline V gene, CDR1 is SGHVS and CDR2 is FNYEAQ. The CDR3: CASSPDTHSPMNTEAFF. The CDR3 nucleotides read TGTGCCAGCAGCCCCGATACCCACAGCCCCATGAACACTGAAGCTTTCTTT.

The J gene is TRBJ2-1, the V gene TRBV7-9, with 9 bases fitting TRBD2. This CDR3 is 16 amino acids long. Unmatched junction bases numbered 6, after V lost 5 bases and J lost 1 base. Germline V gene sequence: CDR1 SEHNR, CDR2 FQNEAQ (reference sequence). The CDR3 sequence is CASSETSGPSYNEQFF. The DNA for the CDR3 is TGTGCCAGCAGCGAAACTAGCGGGCCTTCCTACAATGAGCAGTTCTTC. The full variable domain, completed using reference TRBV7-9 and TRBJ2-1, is DTGVSQNPRHKITKRGQNVTFRCDPISEHNRLYWYRQTLGQGPEFLTYFQNEAQLEKSRLLSDRFSAERPKGSFSTLEIQRTEQGDSAMYLCASSETSGPSYNEQFFGPGTRLTVL.

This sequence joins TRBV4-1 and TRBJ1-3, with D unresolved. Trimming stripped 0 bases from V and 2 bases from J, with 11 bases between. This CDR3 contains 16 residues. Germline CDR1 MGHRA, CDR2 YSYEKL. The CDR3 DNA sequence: TGCGCCAGCAGCCAAGAATCAAGGGAGGCTGGAAACACCATATATTTT. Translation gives CASSQESREAGNTIYF.

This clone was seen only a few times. CDR3 in amino acids: CASSLSAHRDINQPQHF. The CDR3 bases are TGTGCCAGCAGTTTATCTGCACACAGGGACATCAATCAGCCCCAGCATTTT. This rearrangement joins TRBV27 to TRBJ1-5; TRBD1 might be the D (6 bases). This CDR3 region has 17 residues. Trimming took off 0 bases at V and 3 bases at J, with 15 bases between the two ends. Germline CDR1 reads MNHEY; CDR2 reads SMNVEV (reference sequence).

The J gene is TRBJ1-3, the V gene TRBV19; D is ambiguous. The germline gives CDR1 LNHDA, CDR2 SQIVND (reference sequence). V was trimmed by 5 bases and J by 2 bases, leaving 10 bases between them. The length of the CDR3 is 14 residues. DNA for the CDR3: TGTGCCAGTAGTGTTCAGATAACTGGAAACACCATATATTTT. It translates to CASSVQITGNTIYF.

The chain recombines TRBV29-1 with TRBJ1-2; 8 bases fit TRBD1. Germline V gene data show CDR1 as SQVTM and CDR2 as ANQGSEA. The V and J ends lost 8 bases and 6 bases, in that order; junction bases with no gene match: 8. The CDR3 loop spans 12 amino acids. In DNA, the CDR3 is TGCAGCTTACGACAGGGGATCGATGGCTACACCTTC. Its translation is CSLRQGIDGYTF.

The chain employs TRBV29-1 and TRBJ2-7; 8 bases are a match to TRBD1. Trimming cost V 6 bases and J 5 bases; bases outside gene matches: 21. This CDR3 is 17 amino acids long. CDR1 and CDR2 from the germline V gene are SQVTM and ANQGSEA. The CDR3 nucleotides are TGCAGCGTCCTGGGGTTCCCGGGACAGGTCCTTACCGACGAGCAGTACTTC. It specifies CSVLGFPGQVLTDEQYF.

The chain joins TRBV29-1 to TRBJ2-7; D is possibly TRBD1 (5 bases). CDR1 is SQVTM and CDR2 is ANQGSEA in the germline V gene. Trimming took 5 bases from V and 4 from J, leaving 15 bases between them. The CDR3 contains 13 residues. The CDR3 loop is CSVSTVLPYEQYF. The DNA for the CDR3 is TGCAGCGTTTCGACAGTGCTGCCATACGAGCAGTACTTC.

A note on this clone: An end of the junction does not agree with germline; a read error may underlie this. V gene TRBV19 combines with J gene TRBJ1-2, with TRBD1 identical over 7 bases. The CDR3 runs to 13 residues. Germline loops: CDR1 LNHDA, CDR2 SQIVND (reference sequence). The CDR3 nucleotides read TGTGCCAGTAGTACCACAGGGGCATATGACTACACCTTC. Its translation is CASSTTGAYDYTF.

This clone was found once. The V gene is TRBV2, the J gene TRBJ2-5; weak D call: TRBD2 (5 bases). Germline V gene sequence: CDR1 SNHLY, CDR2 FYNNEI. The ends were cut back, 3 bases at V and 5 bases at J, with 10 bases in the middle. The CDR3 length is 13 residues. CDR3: CASSEEVLETQYF. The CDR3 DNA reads TGTGCCAGCAGTGAGGAGGTGCTGGAGACCCAGTACTTC. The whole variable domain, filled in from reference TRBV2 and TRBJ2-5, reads EPEVTQTPSHQVTQMGQEVILRCVPISNHLYFYWYRQILGQKVEFLVSFYNNEISEKSEIFDDQFSVERPDGSNFTLKIRSTKLEDSAMYFCASSEEVLETQYFGPGTRLLVL.

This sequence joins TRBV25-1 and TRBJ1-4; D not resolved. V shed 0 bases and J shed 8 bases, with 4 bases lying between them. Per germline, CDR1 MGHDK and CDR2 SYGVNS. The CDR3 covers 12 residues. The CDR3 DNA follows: TGTGCCAGCAGTGAATATATGGAAAAACTGTTTTTT. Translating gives CASSEYMEKLFF.

The CDR3: CASRTSGSATDTQYF. In DNA, the CDR3 is TGTGCCAGCAGAACTAGCGGGAGTGCAACAGATACGCAGTATTTT. The chain carries TRBV7-2 and TRBJ2-3; 11 bases agree with TRBD2. V lost 6 bases and J lost 3; bases outside the gene matches: 5. This CDR3 contains 15 residues. Germline V CDR1 and CDR2: SGHTA, FQGNSA.

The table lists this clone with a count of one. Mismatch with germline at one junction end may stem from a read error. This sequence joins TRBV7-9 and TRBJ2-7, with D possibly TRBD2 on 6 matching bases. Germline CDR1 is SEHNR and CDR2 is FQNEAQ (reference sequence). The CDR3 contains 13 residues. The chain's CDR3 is CSSSSGTPSEQYF. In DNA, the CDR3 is TGTTCCAGCAGCTCCGGGACTCCTTCCGAGCAGTACTTC.

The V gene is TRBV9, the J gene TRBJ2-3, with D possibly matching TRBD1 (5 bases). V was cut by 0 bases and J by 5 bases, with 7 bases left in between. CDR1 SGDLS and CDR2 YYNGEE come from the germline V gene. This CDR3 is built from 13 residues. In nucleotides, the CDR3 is TGTGCCAGCAGCGTAGAGGGGTTAGATACGCAGTATTTT. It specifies CASSVEGLDTQYF.

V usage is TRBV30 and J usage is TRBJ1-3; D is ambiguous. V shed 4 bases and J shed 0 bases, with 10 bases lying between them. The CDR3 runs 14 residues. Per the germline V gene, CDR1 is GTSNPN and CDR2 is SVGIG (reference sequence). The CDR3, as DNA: TGTGCCTGGAAAGCGACGAGCTCTGGAAACACCATATATTTT. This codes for CAWKATSSGNTIYF.

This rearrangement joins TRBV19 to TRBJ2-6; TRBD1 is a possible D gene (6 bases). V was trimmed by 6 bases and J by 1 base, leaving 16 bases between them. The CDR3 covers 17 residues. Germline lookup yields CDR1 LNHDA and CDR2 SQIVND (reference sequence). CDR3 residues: CASRSTGPPSGANVLTF. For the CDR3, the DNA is TGTGCCAGTAGGAGCACAGGGCCCCCATCTGGGGCCAACGTCCTGACTTTC.

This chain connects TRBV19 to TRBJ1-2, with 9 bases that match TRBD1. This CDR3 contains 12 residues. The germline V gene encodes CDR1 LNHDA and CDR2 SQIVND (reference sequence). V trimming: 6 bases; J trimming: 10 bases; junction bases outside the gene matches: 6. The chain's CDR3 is CASSSRQGDYTF. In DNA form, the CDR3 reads TGTGCCAGTAGCTCACGACAGGGGGACTACACCTTC.

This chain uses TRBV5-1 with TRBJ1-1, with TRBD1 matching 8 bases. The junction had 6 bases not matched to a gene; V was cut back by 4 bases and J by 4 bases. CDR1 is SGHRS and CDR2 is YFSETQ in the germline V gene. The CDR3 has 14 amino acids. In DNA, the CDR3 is TGCGCCAGCAGCACTACAGGGGGGCGCACTGAAGCTTTCTTT. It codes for CASSTTGGRTEAFF.

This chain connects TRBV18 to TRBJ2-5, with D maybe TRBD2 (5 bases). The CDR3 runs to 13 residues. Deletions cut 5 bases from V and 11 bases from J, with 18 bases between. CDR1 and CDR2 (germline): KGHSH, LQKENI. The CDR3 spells CASSTAPTGEQYF. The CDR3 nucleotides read TGTGCCAGCTCAACGGCCCCGACCGGGGAGCAGTACTTC.

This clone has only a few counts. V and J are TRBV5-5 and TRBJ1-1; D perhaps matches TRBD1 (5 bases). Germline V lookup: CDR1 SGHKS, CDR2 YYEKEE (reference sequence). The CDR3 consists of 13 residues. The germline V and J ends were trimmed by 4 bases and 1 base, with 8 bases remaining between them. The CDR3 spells CASSATGNTEAFF. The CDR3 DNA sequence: TGTGCCAGCAGCGCTACAGGGAACACTGAAGCTTTCTTT.

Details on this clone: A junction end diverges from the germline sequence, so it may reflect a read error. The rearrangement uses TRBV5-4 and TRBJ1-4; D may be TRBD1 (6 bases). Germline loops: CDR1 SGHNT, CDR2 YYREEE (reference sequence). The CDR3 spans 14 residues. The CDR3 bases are TGTGCCAGCAGCTTTGGGACAACTAATGAGAAACTGTTTTTT. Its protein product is CASSFGTTNEKLFF.

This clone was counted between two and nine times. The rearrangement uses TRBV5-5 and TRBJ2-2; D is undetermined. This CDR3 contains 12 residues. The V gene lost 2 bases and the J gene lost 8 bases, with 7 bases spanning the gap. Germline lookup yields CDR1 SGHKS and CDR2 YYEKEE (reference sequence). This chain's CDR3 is CASSFVIGELFF. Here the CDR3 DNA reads TGTGCCAGCAGCTTCGTTATAGGGGAGCTGTTTTTT.

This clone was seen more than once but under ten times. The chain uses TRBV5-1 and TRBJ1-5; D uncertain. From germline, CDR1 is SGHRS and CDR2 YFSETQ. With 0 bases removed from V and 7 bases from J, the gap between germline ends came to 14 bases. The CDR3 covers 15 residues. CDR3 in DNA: TGCGCCAGCAGCTTGGATTCTTCGGGGTTACAGCCCCAGCATTTT. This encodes CASSLDSSGLQPQHF.

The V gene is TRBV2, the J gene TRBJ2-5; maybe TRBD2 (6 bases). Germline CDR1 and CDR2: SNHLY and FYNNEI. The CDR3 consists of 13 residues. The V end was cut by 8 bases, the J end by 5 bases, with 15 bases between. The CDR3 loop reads CASDEHRGETQYF. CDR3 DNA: TGTGCCAGCGATGAGCACCGGGGGGAGACCCAGTACTTC.